This paragraph covers one TCR beta chain sequence. The target antigen is unknown. This entry belongs to a study of cytotoxic CD8 clonotypes in ibrutinib-treated CLL. Study background: The group held roughly twelve relapsed/refractory and under 16 treatment-naive patients, with under 18 IGHV unmutated. The taking of response samples occurred after a median roughly twelve months of treatment, with a range of 6 to 36. Patients attained approximately 24 partial and 2 complete responses; at median roughly 73 months, about 14 remained remitted while approximately 12 progressed.

CDR1 is SGHDT, CDR2 YYEEEE, per germline. The V end was cut by 4 bases, the J end by 6 bases, with 22 bases between. The CDR3 has 16 residues. Notes on the study in general: Having risen at ibrutinib response, clonality had fallen back toward baseline by progression.

Repertoires were generated with immunoSEQ multiplex PCR, while TCRdb's copy carries only in-frame clones and drops some. The data contain tens of thousands of clones, 68% of them singletons. The gene calls are TRBV5-6 and TRBJ2-5; either TRBD1 or TRBD2 may fit D (5 bases each). This receptor was taken from a human donor with chronic lymphocytic leukemia. Specimen: PBMCs, collected after 12 months of ibrutinib treatment. CDR3 coding DNA: TGTGCCAGCAGCCACAGACGGGACGGGGTCCGGCAGACCCAGTACTTC. As protein: CASSHRRDGVRQTQYF.